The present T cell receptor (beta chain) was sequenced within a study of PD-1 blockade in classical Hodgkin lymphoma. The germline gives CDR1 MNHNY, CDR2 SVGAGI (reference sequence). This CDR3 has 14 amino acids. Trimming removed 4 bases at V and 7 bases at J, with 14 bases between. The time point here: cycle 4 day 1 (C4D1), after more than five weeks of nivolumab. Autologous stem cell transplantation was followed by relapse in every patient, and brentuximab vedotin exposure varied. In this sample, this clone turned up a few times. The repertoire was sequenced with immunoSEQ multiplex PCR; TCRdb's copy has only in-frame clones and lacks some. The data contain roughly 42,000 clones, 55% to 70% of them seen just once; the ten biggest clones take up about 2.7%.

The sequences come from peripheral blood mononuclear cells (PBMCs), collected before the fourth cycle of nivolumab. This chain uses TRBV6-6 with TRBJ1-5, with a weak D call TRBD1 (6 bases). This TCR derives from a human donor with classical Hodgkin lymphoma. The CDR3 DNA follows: TGTGCCAGCAGTTCACAGGGACGGGGCCAGCCCCAGCATTTT. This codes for CASSSQGRGQPQHF.